This T cell receptor beta chain stems from a study of OX40 agonist ivuxolimab in advanced cancers. Overall study context: Patients with prior anti-PD-1, anti-PD-L1 or anti-CTLA-4 therapy were eligible; approximately 40% had some.

Libraries were prepared by immunoSEQ multiplex PCR; TCRdb keeps only in-frame clonotypes and omits some of them. The table records 70,000 or so clones, around 91% of them present only once. The material was CD4+ or CD8+ T cells sorted from blood, obtained in a trial of the OX40 agonist ivuxolimab. The source is an adult with an advanced solid tumor such as melanoma, head and neck, liver or kidney cancer.

CDR3 coding DNA: TGTGCCAGCAGCCCCCCGGGGGAGGGCTCTGGAAACACCATATATTTT. Translated, it gives CASSPPGEGSGNTIYF. V gene TRBV11-2 combines with J gene TRBJ1-3; the D gene is possibly TRBD1 (5 bases). V was shortened by 5 bases and J by 0 bases, with 14 bases between the two germline ends. The germline V gene encodes CDR1 SGHAT and CDR2 FQNNGV. CDR3 length: 16 residues.